This TCR beta chain emerged from a study of shared clonotypes between healthy human individuals (TCRdb year 2020). Turning to the overall study: The cohort included three men and a couple of women between 18 and 49 years of age. Between about 0.8 and 8.9 billion PBMCs per donor were obtained by leukapheresis. Different laboratories and diverse techniques were used to prepare libraries and sequence TCR repertoires, to increase sequencing depth and limit assay-specific biases. Blood TCR repertoires of about 5 healthy adults were deeply sequenced to estimate repertoire size and the extent of clonotype sharing between individuals. For each donor, CD4 naive and CD4 memory were each given three plates, CD8 naive was given two plates, and CD8 memory was given one plate.

Points the paper makes about the study in general: Higher generation probabilities were observed for clonotypes shared by all four sorted-subset donors than for non-shared clonotypes. Sampling was restricted to blood, and TCR repertoires in tissue are likely to differ from TCR repertoires in blood. Pairwise subsampling led to the expectation that sequencing depth would affect the degree of clonotype sharing among donors. Even with the large sequencing depth, rarefaction of the sorted-subset datasets indicated that sequencing was incomplete. Because the study included a small number of donors, the genetic and exposure-history diversity represented was limited. Estimated clonotype richness was generally larger for naive than for memory subsets. Across several donors, roughly 5% of naive CD4, roughly 3.4% of naive CD8, around 2.1% of memory CD4, and 0.4% to 0.45% of memory CD8 clonotypes were shared.

Cut back by 4 bases and 4 bases, the V and J ends lie 11 bases apart. The CDR3 covers 13 residues, taking in both the cysteine and the phenylalanine. This entry keeps only the CDR3 DNA: 39 bases, framed from base 1. The CDR1 and CDR2 encoded by the germline V gene are SGHDN and FVKESK. As regards this clone: Its antigen specificity is not known. No per-base quality is available; no much larger clone lies one base away.

Using the deep immunoSEQ assay, TCR CDR3 regions were amplified from genomic DNA by multiplex PCR. Extracted genomic DNA from each cell subset was distributed evenly across all wells of several immunoSEQ 96-well plates, and each plate was treated as a replicate. Each replicate PCR for sorted subsets received roughly 200 ng genomic DNA, equal to about 30,000 T cell genomes. The purified libraries were quantified using a Qubit 3.0 fluorometer, sized with a Bioanalyzer 2100, and then quantified again using the KAPA Library Quantification kit. Every immunoSEQ 96-well plate was sequenced on a separate single-read 150-cycle Illumina NextSeq 550 flow cell. As for how the authors treated the data: Because the immunoSEQ output held only junctional sequences and lacked quality scores, the filtering could not match the filtering applied to full-length reads. Sequences were annotated with PyIR, a Python wrapper for IgBLAST v1.9, and V/J genes and CDR3 were assigned using IMGT germline references. Reads were removed for weak V/J assignments (E-value above 1e-6), missing CDR3, stop codons, out-of-frame junctions, or ambiguous translated residues. A V3J clonotype was defined by an identical inferred V gene, J gene, and CDR3 amino acid sequence. Percentage overlap between repertoires was calculated by dividing the number of shared unique clonotypes by the size of the smaller repertoire. Richness of each repertoire was evaluated using RTK rarefaction, the Chao1 estimator, and Recon v2.1 estimates of unobserved clonotypes. OLGA was used to compute generation probabilities for all TCRbeta clonotypes that the gDNA method yielded from a handful of donors. This immuneACCESS table, as held by TCRdb, lists in-frame sequences with V and J called but not all clones. Of the missing ones, under half trace to an unresolved V gene in checked studies; the others have no known cause. The D gene and trimming were derived from the DNA, and the V and J assignments and clone size from that table. The sample table contains about 2.3 million clones; only one count was recorded for 80% to 95% of them. The leading ten clones occupy about 0.41% of the sample.

The donors were healthy, HIV-negative adults with no recently reported acute infections or vaccinations. All donors were Caucasian adults living in Nashville, Tennessee, USA. Magnetic negative selection was used to enrich CD4+ T cells, after which naive cells were positively selected on CD45RA and the negative fraction became the memory subset. After blood collection by leukapheresis, PBMCs were isolated using Ficoll-Histopaque density gradient centrifugation and then cryopreserved in the vapor phase of liquid nitrogen. Analytical flow cytometry was used to check the purity and quantity of each magnetically sorted T cell population. From each sorted fraction, genomic DNA was isolated and quantified by UV absorbance on a Nanodrop 2000c.

The origin of this receptor is a man aged 18 to 29 in good health. Some clones in this sample may be carry-over from other donors' samples. The material sequenced was naive CD4+ T cells from PBMCs. The cell subset or site label, as the study defines it: CD45RA+ positively selected. The rearranged chain carries TRBV14 and TRBJ2-7, with the D segment identity uncertain. This receptor carries the CDR3 CASSPQAAYEQYF. The DNA is as follows: TGTGCCAGCAGCCCGCAGGCTGCATACGAGCAGTACTTC.